There are a few counts of the clone carrying this T cell receptor beta chain. The source of the sample is a study of regulatory T cells in long-lasting Graves disease. The CDR3 extends over 14 amino acids. The V end lost 3 bases, the J end lost 3 bases, and 9 bases lay between the germline ends. Construction of the TCR beta libraries employed iRepertoire HTBI primers in conjunction with Arm-PCR of CDR3 regions. MiXCR was run by TCRdb on the multiplex PCR reads, yielding one entry per CDR3 protein. The table has approximately 470,000 distinct CDR3 sequences, 15% to 20% seen once; the top ten hold 9% to 15%. Time point here: newly diagnosed GD, antithyroid drugs for less than 3 months. Preparation of the TCR library used RNA extracted from PBMCs. The data were also submitted as part of a second study, on T cells in Graves' hyperthyroidism and ophthalmopathy. According to that study: An initial round of RT-PCR targeting the TCR CDR3 relied on the HTBI primer set.

The sequencing here drew on peripheral blood mononuclear cells (PBMCs), taken at new diagnosis, from a patient treated with antithyroid drugs. J is TRBJ1-3 and V is TRBV12-3 or TRBV12-4; the D gene is possibly TRBD1 (5 bases). The receptor comes from a middle-aged man with Graves disease. CDR3 in amino acids: CASSFGGNGNTIYF. The CDR3 nucleotides read TGTGCCAGCAGTTTCGGGGGGAATGGAAACACCATATATTTT.